These T cell receptor beta chains were read from a single sample in a study of human T cells and chemical hapten exposure. TCRdb processed the RACE reads anew with MiXCR; each CDR3 protein has one entry. The sample lists around 70,000 distinct CDR3 sequences, 6% to 7% seen once, with around 3.4% in the top ten. Sequencing used whole blood. These receptors were collected from a female donor in good health. Some clones in this sample may be carry-over from other donors' samples. The CDR3 runs from the conserved cysteine through the conserved F or W. D genes are given only for firm matches. Size is omitted from some rows. Given values are once, few, many or a class for expanded clones.

j_gene	d_gene	v_gene	abundance	CDR3aa	CDR3nt
TRBJ2-1	-	TRBV6-5	few	CASSPFSRDEQFF	TGTGCCAGCTCTCCCTTCTCGAGAGATGAGCAGTTCTTC
TRBJ2-1	TRBD2	TRBV2	-	CASTFIGTNNEQFF	TGTGCCAGCACCTTTATCGGGACTAACAATGAGCAGTTCTTC
TRBJ1-2	-	TRBV7-2	many	CASSPPRGHGYTF	TGTGCCAGCAGCCCCCCCAGGGGCCATGGCTACACCTTC
TRBJ2-4	-	TRBV2	-	CASSEGGALAKNIQYF	TGTGCCAGCAGTGAAGGGGGGGCTCTAGCCAAAAACATTCAGTACTTC
TRBJ2-5	TRBD1	TRBV2	-	CASSAPPGQGFETQYF	TGTGCCAGCAGTGCCCCTCCGGGACAGGGGTTCGAGACCCAGTACTTC
TRBJ2-7	-	TRBV7-9	many	CASSLVDSPYEQYF	TGTGCCAGCAGCTTGGTAGACAGTCCCTACGAGCAGTACTTC
TRBJ2-3	-	TRBV7-9	-	CASSLNAAADTQYF	TGTGCCAGCAGCTTAAACGCGGCGGCAGATACGCAGTATTTT
TRBJ1-5	-	TRBV6-2/TRBV6-3	many	CASSYSGVAAQPQHF	TGTGCCAGCAGTTACTCAGGGGTTGCGGCTCAGCCCCAGCATTTT
TRBJ2-6	TRBD1	TRBV19	-	CASSPQYQGPGGVSGANVLTF	TGTGCCAGTAGTCCACAGTACCAGGGTCCAGGGGGAGTCTCTGGGGCCAACGTCCTGACTTTC
TRBJ2-3	TRBD2	TRBV13	few	CASSSWTSSDTQYF	TGTGCCAGCAGCTCCTGGACTAGCTCAGATACGCAGTATTTT
TRBJ2-1	TRBD2	TRBV20-1	-	CSARGVAGGIFSYNEQFF	TGCAGTGCGCGGGGAGTAGCGGGAGGGATTTTCTCCTACAATGAGCAGTTCTTC
TRBJ2-6	-	TRBV23-1	-	CASSQGPGGANVLTF	TGCGCCAGCAGTCAGGGGCCCGGCGGGGCCAACGTCCTGACTTTC
TRBJ2-3	-	TRBV4-1	-	CASSLSERGTDTQYF	TGCGCCAGCAGCCTCTCGGAGAGGGGAACAGATACGCAGTATTTT
TRBJ1-1	-	TRBV3-1	many	CASSQGSLHGTEAFF	TGTGCCAGCAGCCAAGGGTCCCTACATGGGACTGAAGCTTTCTTT
TRBJ2-7	-	TRBV20-1	many	CSARADGVLEEQYF	TGCAGTGCTAGAGCCGACGGTGTCTTAGAAGAGCAGTACTTC
TRBJ1-6	-	TRBV7-2	many	CASSGYLGHGNSPLHF	TGTGCCAGCAGCGGCTATCTAGGACACGGGAATTCACCCCTCCACTTT
TRBJ2-7	-	TRBV5-6	many	CASSLWQYEQYF	TGTGCCAGCAGCTTGTGGCAGTACGAGCAGTACTTC
TRBJ2-7	-	TRBV7-2	many	CASRPGTTYEQYF	TGTGCCAGCCGGCCCGGGACCACCTACGAGCAGTACTTC
TRBJ1-5	-	TRBV28	few	CASSFETESNQPQHF	TGTGCCAGCAGTTTTGAGACAGAAAGCAATCAGCCCCAGCATTTT
TRBJ2-1	TRBD2	TRBV5-1	few	CASSYTSGLSYNEQFF	TGCGCCAGCAGTTATACTAGCGGGCTATCCTACAATGAGCAGTTCTTC
TRBJ1-4	-	TRBV28	many	CASSPQGWGGNEKLFF	TGTGCCAGCAGCCCCCAGGGTTGGGGAGGTAATGAAAAACTGTTTTTT
TRBJ2-7	-	TRBV28	many	CASSLKGDGEQYF	TGTGCCAGCAGTTTAAAGGGAGATGGCGAGCAGTACTTC
TRBJ2-3	-	TRBV20-1	many	CSARVSGADTQYF	TGCAGTGCTAGAGTCTCAGGCGCAGATACGCAGTATTTT
TRBJ2-3	TRBD2	TRBV6-6	few	CASSGGLAGVDTQYF	TGTGCCAGCAGTGGAGGACTAGCGGGAGTAGATACGCAGTATTTT
TRBJ2-5	-	TRBV20-1	many	CSASSPLGSEWQETQYF	TGCAGTGCTAGTTCCCCACTCGGGTCGGAGTGGCAAGAGACCCAGTACTTC
TRBJ1-1	-	TRBV29-1	many	CSVYQGGRTEAFF	TGCAGCGTTTATCAGGGAGGGCGGACTGAAGCTTTCTTT
TRBJ1-1	-	TRBV28	-	CASSPEMNTEAFF	TGTGCCAGCAGTCCTGAGATGAACACTGAAGCTTTCTTT
TRBJ1-6	TRBD1	TRBV25-1	many	CASSPGQNSPLHF	TGTGCCAGCAGTCCGGGACAGAATTCACCCCTCCACTTT
TRBJ2-5	-	TRBV7-6	few	CASSPGRKETQYF	TGTGCCAGCAGCCCTGGGCGGAAAGAGACCCAGTACTTC
TRBJ2-3	-	TRBV28	few	CASSYRSTDTQYF	TGTGCCAGCAGTTATCGGTCCACAGATACGCAGTATTTT
TRBJ1-1	-	TRBV20-1	-	CSARDWGGDLTAFF	TGCAGTGCTAGAGATTGGGGTGGGGATTTAACAGCTTTCTTT
TRBJ2-3	-	TRBV10-3	few	CAISDPGLRDTDTQYF	TGTGCCATCAGTGATCCCGGACTCAGGGATACAGATACGCAGTATTTT
TRBJ1-4	-	TRBV20-1	few	CSAPGDGTNEKLFF	TGCAGTGCCCCTGGGGACGGCACTAATGAAAAACTGTTTTTT
TRBJ1-5	-	TRBV10-2	-	CASKGRGDPQPQHF	TGCGCCAGCAAGGGTAGGGGGGATCCTCAGCCCCAGCATTTT
TRBJ2-3	-	TRBV7-2	many	CASSLISTDTQYF	TGTGCCAGCAGCTTAATTAGCACAGATACGCAGTATTTT
TRBJ1-3	-	TRBV6-2/TRBV6-3	many	CASSYTTSPGNTIYF	TGTGCCAGCAGTTACACGACATCTCCTGGAAACACCATATATTTT
TRBJ1-2	TRBD1	TRBV11-2	-	CASSLGRGTFGYTF	TGTGCCAGCAGCTTAGGCAGGGGGACCTTTGGCTACACCTTC
TRBJ1-6	-	TRBV4-2	few	CASSQGQGSYSPLHF	TGTGCCAGCAGCCAGGGGCAGGGATCATACTCACCCCTCCACTTT
TRBJ2-3	TRBD2	TRBV28	many	CASSLPLAGQYF	TGTGCCAGCAGTTTACCCCTAGCGGGGCAGTATTTT
TRBJ2-3	-	TRBV7-2	few	CASSQNTSPDTQYF	TGTGCCAGCAGCCAGAATACGAGTCCAGATACGCAGTATTTT
TRBJ2-7	TRBD1	TRBV6-5	-	CASRYDPGQLYEQYF	TGTGCCAGCAGATACGATCCGGGACAGCTCTACGAGCAGTACTTC
TRBJ2-4	-	TRBV7-9	many	CASTGDSRDIQYF	TGTGCCAGCACCGGGGACTCACGAGACATTCAGTACTTC
TRBJ2-3	-	TRBV10-3	many	CAISEMDGGVTDTQYF	TGTGCCATCAGTGAAATGGACGGCGGGGTCACAGATACGCAGTATTTT
TRBJ1-1	-	TRBV29-1	many	CSVERGAGTEAFF	TGCAGCGTTGAGCGGGGGGCAGGCACTGAAGCTTTCTTT
TRBJ2-1	-	TRBV7-8	many	CASSKDLSSYNEQFF	TGTGCCAGCAGCAAAGACTTGAGCTCCTACAATGAGCAGTTCTTC
TRBJ2-1	TRBD2	TRBV24-1	many	CATGVAGDSYNEQFF	TGTGCCACCGGGGTAGCGGGAGACTCCTACAATGAGCAGTTCTTC
TRBJ2-1	TRBD2	TRBV29-1	many	CSVAREAGYNEQFF	TGCAGCGTTGCGCGGGAGGCTGGTTACAATGAGCAGTTCTTC
TRBJ1-5	-	TRBV9	-	CASSRDGHSNQPQHF	TGTGCCAGCAGCCGGGACGGACATAGCAATCAGCCCCAGCATTTT
TRBJ2-3	TRBD2	TRBV28	many	CASSSPGLGTDTQYF	TGTGCCAGCAGTTCACCGGGACTAGGAACAGATACGCAGTATTTT
TRBJ2-2	-	TRBV10-3	many	CAISQAGGAGELFF	TGTGCCATCAGTCAAGCAGGCGGGGCCGGGGAGCTGTTTTTT
TRBJ2-1	TRBD2	TRBV4-3	many	CASSQVGGRSYNEQFF	TGCGCCAGCAGCCAAGTCGGCGGGAGGAGCTACAATGAGCAGTTCTTC
TRBJ1-2	TRBD1	TRBV30	many	CAWSPAGQEFYGYTF	TGTGCCTGGAGTCCCGCGGGACAGGAGTTTTATGGCTACACCTTC
TRBJ1-1	-	TRBV6-6	few	CASTQGDLNTEAFF	TGTGCCAGCACGCAGGGCGACCTTAACACTGAAGCTTTCTTT
TRBJ1-6	-	TRBV12-3/TRBV12-4	many	CASSPRTDNSPLHF	TGTGCCAGCAGTCCCCGGACAGACAATTCACCCCTCCACTTT
TRBJ2-7	-	TRBV28	few	CASSFDYGGSSSYEQYF	TGTGCCAGCAGTTTCGATTATGGAGGGAGTAGCTCCTACGAGCAGTACTTC
TRBJ1-2	-	TRBV3-1	few	CASSRGTSGGYTF	TGTGCCAGCAGTCGCGGGACGTCGGGCGGCTACACCTTC
TRBJ2-2	-	TRBV2	many	CASSNNGQGAGTGELFF	TGTGCCAGCAGTAACAACGGTCAGGGCGCGGGCACCGGGGAGCTGTTTTTT
TRBJ2-2	TRBD2	TRBV23-1	few	CASSQSRGANTGELFF	TGCGCCAGCAGTCAATCCCGGGGGGCGAACACCGGGGAGCTGTTTTTT
TRBJ2-5	TRBD1	TRBV6-5	-	CASRKDRDQEETQYF	TGTGCCAGCAGGAAGGACAGGGATCAAGAGGAGACCCAGTACTTC